These 24 T cell receptor beta chains share one sample of origin, sequenced in a study of shared clonotypes between healthy human individuals. Sequencing used immunoSEQ multiplex PCR; TCRdb keeps in-frame clones, though not all of them. The repertoire has about half a million clones, around 85% of them found once; the top ten carry 10% to 15%. What was sequenced was PBMCs. These receptors came from a woman aged 40 to 49 in good health. Some clones in this sample may be carry-over from other donors' samples.

With respect to this clone: This likely stems from a read error, as it lies one base from a far larger clone. Other DNA sequences in the sample encode the same CDR3. The chain links TRBV30 to TRBJ1-2, with D unclear. The germline V gene has CDR1 GTSNPN and CDR2 SVGIG (reference sequence). The CDR3 is 13 amino acids. CDR3 in amino acids: CAWTKGGDYGYTF. DNA for the CDR3: TGTGCCTGGACCAAGGGTGGCGACTATGGCTACACCTTT.

The gene calls are TRBV18 and TRBJ2-3; D gene ambiguous. Trimming took off 1 base at V and 3 bases at J, with 11 bases between the two ends. CDR1 is KGHSH, CDR2 LQKENI, per germline. The CDR3 runs to 15 residues. CDR3 protein: CASSPLLTRTDTQYF. CDR3 DNA: TGTGCCAGCTCACCACTTTTAACCCGGACAGATACGCAGTATTTT.

The chain links TRBV5-5 to TRBJ2-5; TRBD1 agrees at 7 bases. V dropped 4 bases and J dropped 2; count of bases not matched to a gene: 5. There are 14 residues in the CDR3. Germline V lookup: CDR1 SGHKS, CDR2 YYEKEE (reference sequence). CDR3 DNA: TGTGCCAGCAGCAAGTGGGGACAGCAAGAGACCCAGTACTTC. Translated, it gives CASSKWGQQETQYF.

Notes on this clone: A single base is all that separates this from a far larger clone, so a read error is likely. The sample has other DNA sequences that encode this CDR3 too. The chain is built from TRBV28 and TRBJ1-5; D is possibly TRBD1 (5 bases). V dropped 7 bases and J dropped 5 bases, with 21 bases sitting between them. Germline CDR1 and CDR2: MDHEN and SYDVKM. CDR3 size: 16 residues. CDR3 nucleotides: TGTGCCAGCACCTTCCCGGGGCAGGTGGGCGATCAGCCCCAGCATTTT. Its translation is CASTFPGQVGDQPQHF.

This clone was seen a handful of times. A much larger clone is a single base away; this may be a read error. This sample also contains other DNA sequences that code for the same CDR3. V is TRBV19 and J is TRBJ2-2; 7 nucleotides align to TRBD2. Germline CDR1 and CDR2: LNHDA and SQIVND (reference sequence). This CDR3 has 14 residues. This chain's CDR3 is CASSGRGNTGELFF. For the CDR3, the DNA is TGCGCCAGTAGTGGGAGGGGGAACACCGGGGAGCTGTTTTTT.

Details on this clone: This sample also contains other DNA sequences that code for the same CDR3. The rearrangement links TRBV7-3 to TRBJ2-7; D might be TRBD2 (5 bases). The CDR3 spans 13 residues. Germline V gene data show CDR1 as SGHTA and CDR2 as FQGTGA. V was shortened by 4 bases and J by 3 bases, with 10 bases between the two germline ends. CDR3 DNA sequence: TGTGCCAGCAGCTCCTCCGGAGGCTACGAGCAGTACTTC. Protein: CASSSSGGYEQYF.

Note on this clone: This likely stems from a read error, as it lies one base from a far larger clone. V usage is TRBV27 and J usage is TRBJ2-2; TRBD2 is a possible D gene (5 bases). CDR3 size: 13 residues. The germline V gene encodes CDR1 MNHEY and CDR2 SMNVEV (reference sequence). DNA for the CDR3: TGTGCCAGCAGTTTAATGGAAACCGGGGAGCTGTCTTTT. This gives the protein CASSLMETGELSF.

The rearrangement uses TRBV5-1 and TRBJ1-1; D gene ambiguous. This CDR3 has 15 residues. Trimming cost V 1 base and J 1 base, with 11 bases left between them. Per germline, CDR1 SGHRS and CDR2 YFSETQ. This chain's CDR3 is CASSLSPRKNTEAFF. CDR3 nucleotides: TGCGCCAGCAGCTTGAGTCCGCGTAAGAACACTGAAGCTTTCTTT.

As DNA, the CDR3 is TGTGCCAGCTCACCGGAGGGTAACAGCGGGAGGAAGGAGACCCAGTACTTC. It specifies CASSPEGNSGRKETQYF. The rearrangement uses TRBV18 and TRBJ2-5, with 9 bases fitting TRBD2. V dropped 3 bases and J dropped 5; count of bases not matched to a gene: 13. CDR1 KGHSH and CDR2 LQKENI come from the germline V gene. The CDR3 totals 17 residues.

The J gene is TRBJ2-2, the V gene TRBV7-3; D is uncertain. CDR1 and CDR2 (germline): SGHTA, FQGTGA. V gave up 5 bases and J gave up 6 bases, with 7 bases separating them. This CDR3 has 12 amino acids. The CDR3 protein is CASSLTPGELFF. The CDR3 DNA reads TGTGCCAGCAGCCTCACCCCCGGGGAGCTGTTTTTT.

The genes are TRBV12-5 and TRBJ1-1; D is unclear. The CDR3 covers 14 residues. Trimming left V 2 bases short and J 11 bases short, with 18 bases between. CDR1 is LGHNT, CDR2 FRNRAP, per germline. CDR3 region: CASGLSQLEVEAFF. In nucleotides, the CDR3 is TGTGCTAGTGGTTTGTCTCAGCTAGAGGTCGAGGCTTTCTTT.

The chain links TRBV5-8 to TRBJ2-7; 9 bases fit TRBD1. CDR1 SGHTS and CDR2 YDEGEE come from the germline V gene. After removal of 2 bases from V and 7 bases from J, the junction contained 7 bases not matched to a gene. The CDR3 is made up of 14 amino acids. The CDR3 is CASSFGGQGREQYF. The CDR3 coding sequence is TGTGCCAGCAGCTTTGGGGGACAGGGCCGGGAGCAGTACTTC.

Remarks on this clone: This sequence is one base from a far larger clone and is likely a read error. The chain recombines TRBV7-6 with TRBJ2-7, with unresolved D. Germline CDR1 SGHVS, CDR2 FNYEAQ. The CDR3 runs 11 residues. Trimming pared 4 bases from V and 9 bases from J, leaving 10 bases between. The CDR3 sequence: CASSSWNGQYF. The CDR3 nucleotides are TGTGCCAGCAGCTCTTGGAACGGGCAGTACTTC.

The chain uses TRBV28 and TRBJ2-3, with 8 bases lining up with TRBD2. Germline V gives CDR1 MDHEN, CDR2 SYDVKM. CDR3 length: 17 residues. Germline trimming cut 2 bases from V and 2 bases from J; bases unmatched to any gene: 9. The CDR3 spells CASSLGVVAGNTDTQYF. CDR3 in DNA: TGTGCCAGCAGTTTAGGCGTCGTAGCGGGGAACACAGATACGCAGTATTTT.

This clone appeared a few times. The chain recombines TRBV5-1 with TRBJ2-5; 8 positions match TRBD2. V lost 0 bases to trimming and J lost 2 bases; unmatched junction nucleotides: 0. The CDR3 contains 14 residues. Germline assignment: CDR1 SGHRS and CDR2 YFSETQ. The CDR3 DNA sequence: TGCGCCAGCAGCTTGGGACTAGCGCAAGAGACCCAGTACTTC. It yields the protein CASSLGLAQETQYF. The entire variable domain, with the rest obtained from reference TRBV5-1 and TRBJ2-5, is as follows: KAGVTQTPRYLIKTRGQQVTLSCSPISGHRSVSWYQQTPGQGLQFLFEYFSETQRNKGNFPGRFSGRQFSNSRSEMNVSTLELGDSALYLCASSLGLAQETQYFGPGTRLLVL.

To note about this clone: At one boundary the junction diverges from the germline segment, which might be a read error. V and J are TRBV5-1 and TRBJ2-3, with TRBD1 matching over 10 bases. Per germline, CDR1 SGHRS and CDR2 YFSETQ. The CDR3 extends over 15 amino acids. The DNA of the CDR3 is TGCGCCAGCCGCTTAGGGACAGGGGGCACAGATACGCAGTATTTT. Encoded protein: CASRLGTGGTDTQYF.

As concerns this clone: Given a much more abundant clone one base away, this may be a read error. This same CDR3 is encoded by further DNA sequences in the sample. This chain links TRBV18 with TRBJ2-7; D ambiguous. Germline V gene sequence: CDR1 KGHSH, CDR2 LQKENI. V shed 3 bases and J shed 6 bases, with 18 bases lying between them. The CDR3 is 15 amino acids. The CDR3 DNA follows: TGTGCCAGCTCACCCCCTGGACGGCAGATGGGCGAGCAGTACTTC. Protein product: CASSPPGRQMGEQYF.

Only one count was recorded for this clone. The chain carries TRBV11-2 and TRBJ2-3; TRBD2 aligns across 9 bases. The germline V gene has CDR1 SGHAT and CDR2 FQNNGV. The CDR3 loop spans 19 amino acids. J lost 1 base, V lost 0 bases, and 11 bases had no gene match. Written as DNA, the CDR3 is TGTGCCAGCAGCTTAGATAGCGGGAGAGGATTTGGGGGCACAGATACGCAGTATTTT. Translation: CASSLDSGRGFGGTDTQYF.

As concerns this clone: Since a far larger clone is one base different, this is likely a read error. Within the sample, other DNA sequences also encode this same CDR3. The V gene is TRBV29-1, the J gene TRBJ2-7; 8 positions match TRBD1. Germline-derived CDR1 and CDR2 are SQVTM and ANQGSEA. The length of the CDR3 is 12 residues. The CDR3 sequence: CSTKGQGSEQYF. DNA of the CDR3: TGCAGCACCAAAGGACAGGGCAGCGAGCAGTACTTT.

The V gene is TRBV9, the J gene TRBJ2-1; D assignment may be TRBD1 or TRBD2 (5 bases each). With 2 bases removed from V and 6 bases from J, the gap between germline ends came to 15 bases. The CDR3 loop spans 15 amino acids. Germline V CDR1 and CDR2: SGDLS, YYNGEE. The CDR3 loop is CASSVTGTPSNEQFF. CDR3 sequence (DNA): TGTGCCAGCAGCGTCACCGGGACCCCATCCAATGAGCAGTTCTTC.

The chain employs TRBV7-2 and TRBJ2-1; 9 bases are a match to TRBD1. The V gene's germline CDR1 is SGHTA and CDR2 FQGNSA. Trimming at V came to 6 bases and at J to 4 bases, leaving 13 bases not matched to a gene. The CDR3 extends over 17 amino acids. This CDR3 is CASSPRPPGQGYNEQFF. Here the CDR3 DNA reads TGTGCCAGCAGTCCCCGCCCACCGGGACAGGGATACAATGAGCAGTTCTTC.

The V gene is TRBV7-8, the J gene TRBJ1-1, with TRBD1 as a possible D gene (6 bases). Per the germline V gene, CDR1 is SGHVS and CDR2 is FQNEAQ. Trimming removed 3 bases from V and 3 bases from J, with 11 bases in between. The length of the CDR3 is 14 residues. The CDR3 spells CASSFVGGDTEAFF. The CDR3 DNA reads TGTGCCAGCAGCTTCGTAGGGGGGGACACTGAAGCTTTCTTT. The full variable domain, rest sourced from reference TRBV7-8 and TRBJ1-1, is GAGVSQSPRYKVAKRGQDVALRCDPISGHVSLFWYQQALGQGPEFLTYFQNEAQLDKSGLPSDRFFAERPEGSVSTLKIQRTQQEDSAVYLCASSFVGGDTEAFFGQGTRLTVV.

With respect to this clone: A far larger clone differs by one base, so this is likely a read error. V is TRBV4-2 and J is TRBJ1-2, with TRBD1 matching over 9 bases. From germline, CDR1 is LGHNA and CDR2 YNFKEQ. CDR3 length: 16 residues. Here the CDR3 DNA reads TGTGCCAGCAGCCAAGACTTTGGGGACAGGGATTATGGCTGCACCTTC. This gives the protein CASSQDFGDRDYGCTF.

J is TRBJ2-1 and V is TRBV29-1; D unclear. Germline CDR1 SQVTM, CDR2 ANQGSEA. The V end was cut by 2 bases, the J end by 4 bases, with 3 bases between. The CDR3 extends over 11 amino acids. CDR3 nucleotide sequence: TGCAGCGTTGAACTATACAATGAGCAGTTCTTC. As protein: CSVELYNEQFF.